This T cell receptor beta chain stems from a study of regulatory T cells. Notes on the study in general: Hydrophobic residues at CDR3 positions 6 and 7 were enriched in conventional CD4+ T cells of CD3G-deficient patients.

The count of this clone is one. The target antigen is unknown. Amplification used 52 TRBV primers and 13 TRBJ primers. Method: immunoSEQ multiplex PCR; TCRdb's copy keeps in-frame clones and lacks some. The profile covers over 30,000 clones, with 93% appearing a single time and over 0.85% taken by the ten largest. J lost 1 base, V lost 2 bases, and 1 base had no gene match. From germline, CDR1 is SGHVS and CDR2 FQNEAQ. The length of the CDR3 is 14 residues. V is TRBV7-8 and J is TRBJ2-7; 8 nucleotides align to TRBD2. The clonotype comes from a child aged 2-15 years with CD3G deficiency. Sequencing input: conventional CD4+ T cells sorted from blood. In DNA, the CDR3 is TGTGCCAGCAGCTTAATAGCGGGATCCTACGAGCAGTACTTC. It encodes CASSLIAGSYEQYF.